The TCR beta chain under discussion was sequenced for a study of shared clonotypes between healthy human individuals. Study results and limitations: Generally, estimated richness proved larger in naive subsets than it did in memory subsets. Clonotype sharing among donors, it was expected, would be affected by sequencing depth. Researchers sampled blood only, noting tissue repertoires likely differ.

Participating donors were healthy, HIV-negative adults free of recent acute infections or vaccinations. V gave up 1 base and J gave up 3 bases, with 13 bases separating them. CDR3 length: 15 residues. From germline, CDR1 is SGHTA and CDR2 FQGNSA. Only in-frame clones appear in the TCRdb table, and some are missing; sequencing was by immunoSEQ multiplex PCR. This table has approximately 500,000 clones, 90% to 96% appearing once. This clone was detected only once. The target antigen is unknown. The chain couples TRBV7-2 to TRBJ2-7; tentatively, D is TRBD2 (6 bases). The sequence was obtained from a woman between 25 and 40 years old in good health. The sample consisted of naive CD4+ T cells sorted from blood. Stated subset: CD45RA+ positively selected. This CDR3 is CASSLELGTGYEQYF. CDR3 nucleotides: TGTGCCAGCAGCTTAGAACTGGGGACTGGCTACGAGCAGTACTTC.